The subject of this entry is one T cell receptor beta chain. Antigen specificity is unknown. This CDR3 has 16 amino acids. The V and J ends lost 2 bases and 3 bases, in that order; junction bases with no gene match: 8. Germline V gene lookup returns CDR1 SGHVS and CDR2 FQNEAQ. Culture lasted approximately 10 days before CD4+ T cell isolation. The person was diagnosed with PCR-confirmed SARS-CoV-2 infection between March and December 2020. It was on days 3 and 7 that half the medium was replaced with IL-2 medium. Assay used: immunoSEQ multiplex PCR; TCRdb lists only in-frame clones, some missing. The sample shows about 45,000 clones, roughly four fifths of them seen only once. This sample is part of a study of vaccination effects on CD4 cells after COVID-19.

Source: CD4+ T cells from PBMCs cultured without peptide, taken before COVID-19 vaccination. The gene calls are TRBV7-8 and TRBJ2-7, with TRBD2 matching over 9 bases. This TCR was recovered from a human donor who had a prior SARS-CoV-2 infection. CDR3 sequence reads: CASSLLGGSGSYEQYF. The CDR3 DNA reads TGTGCCAGCAGCTTACTCGGGGGTAGCGGGAGCTACGAGCAGTACTTC. Combining the CDR3 with reference TRBV7-8 and TRBJ2-7 gives the whole variable domain GAGVSQSPRYKVAKRGQDVALRCDPISGHVSLFWYQQALGQGPEFLTYFQNEAQLDKSGLPSDRFFAERPEGSVSTLKIQRTQQEDSAVYLCASSLLGGSGSYEQYFGPGTRLTVT.